This T cell receptor (beta chain) was identified in a study of tumor-infiltrating lymphocytes in oesophageal squamous cell carcinoma (dated by TCRdb to between 2015 and 2016). This clonotype was seen more than once but under ten times. The target of this receptor is not known. Base qualities are not recorded, but no much larger clone differs from it by a single base. Via the germline V gene, CDR1 is SGHTA and CDR2 FQGTGA. The cysteine opens and the phenylalanine closes a CDR3 of 16 amino acids. Here the CDR3 DNA is all that survives: 48 bases in frame from base 1. Ends trimmed: V by 2 bases, J by 5 bases; bases unmatched to a gene: 6. The method was PCR. This sample was sequenced with an Illumina HiSeq 2000. TCRdb cleaned the public reads at Q25 with fastp, built clones with MiXCR and kept in-frame beta chains. Merged by CDR3 protein, the rows form single entries marked with the most common genes and DNA. The sample has fewer than 20,000 distinct CDR3 sequences on record, about 54% of them singletons. The top ten constitute about 38% of the sample.

The sample taken for sequencing was esophageal tumor tissue. This sequence was found in a female donor with esophageal squamous cell carcinoma. The chain is made from TRBV7-3 and TRBJ2-1; 10 central bases correspond to TRBD2. The CDR3 loop reads CASSLGSSGGHNEQFF. The DNA sequence follows: TGTGCCAGCAGCTTAGGATCTAGCGGGGGACACAATGAGCAGTTCTTC.